Listed here are 10 T cell receptor beta chains from one sample, sequenced in a study of T cell responses to AZD1222 COVID-19 vaccine. Profiling relied on immunoSEQ multiplex PCR, and the TCRdb table lists in-frame clones only, not all of them. The sample has around 140,000 clones; around 90% are singletons. The sequencing here drew on peripheral blood, taken 28 days after the second dose of the MenACWY control vaccine. Receptors originate from an adult who received the MenACWY meningococcal vaccine as a control.

The chain has TRBV11-3 and TRBJ2-5; 11 nucleotides line up with TRBD2. The V and J ends lost 4 bases and 0 bases, in that order; junction bases with no gene match: 4. Per the germline V gene, CDR1 is SGHNT and CDR2 is YENEEA. This CDR3 comprises 16 residues. CDR3 coding DNA: TGTGCCAGCAGCTGGGGACTAGCGGTGAACCAAGAGACCCAGTACTTC. The encoded protein is CASSWGLAVNQETQYF.

This clone was seen only once. The chain links TRBV5-5 to TRBJ1-2; TRBD1 is a possible D gene (5 bases). The CDR3 consists of 13 residues. Germline V gene sequence: CDR1 SGHKS, CDR2 YYEKEE (reference sequence). Trimming removed 4 bases at V and 4 bases at J, with 11 bases between. CDR3 nucleotide sequence: TGTGCCAGCAGCCCTATGACAGTCTATGGCTACACCTTC. Translated: CASSPMTVYGYTF.

This chain uses TRBV7-2 with TRBJ2-2; the D is unclear. The CDR3 totals 12 residues. Per germline, CDR1 SGHTA and CDR2 FQGNSA. Deletions cut 2 bases from V and 6 bases from J, with 4 bases between. DNA of the CDR3: TGTGCCAGCAGCTTATGGTCCGGGGAGCTGTTTTTT. Residues: CASSLWSGELFF.

This clone has more than one count but fewer than ten. The chain is built from TRBV19 and TRBJ1-2; D is unclear. Germline values: CDR1 LNHDA, CDR2 SQIVND (reference sequence). This CDR3 is built from 13 residues. The V gene lost 5 bases and the J gene lost 5 bases, with 12 bases spanning the gap. This CDR3 reads CASSRQIEYGYTF. The CDR3, as DNA: TGTGCCAGTAGTCGTCAGATAGAGTATGGCTACACCTTC.

The V gene is TRBV6-5, the J gene TRBJ2-2, with D tentatively TRBD1 or TRBD2 (6 bases each). Trimming pared 7 bases from V and 1 base from J, leaving 13 bases between. This CDR3 has 15 amino acids. Germline V gives CDR1 MNHEY, CDR2 SVGAGI. CDR3 nucleotide sequence: TGTGCCAGCAACGTACAGGGACTGAACACCGGGGAGCTGTTTTTT. It is translated as CASNVQGLNTGELFF.

This rearrangement joins TRBV5-4 to TRBJ1-1, with D tentatively TRBD1 (5 bases). The CDR3 loop spans 14 amino acids. In germline, CDR1 is SGHNT, CDR2 YYREEE (reference sequence). V lost 0 bases and J lost 5, with 11 bases in between. The CDR3 nucleotides read TGTGCCAGCAGCTTGGATTTTTGGGGGACTGAAGCTTTCTTT. Amino acids: CASSLDFWGTEAFF.

The CDR3 reads CASSLARGGEQFF. Written as DNA, the CDR3 is TGTGCCAGCAGTTTAGCAAGGGGGGGTGAGCAGTTCTTC. V gene TRBV12-3 or TRBV12-4 combines with J gene TRBJ2-1; a possible D gene is TRBD2 (7 bases). Trimming cost V 0 bases and J 9 bases, with 9 bases left between them. This CDR3 is built from 13 residues.

This clone was detected only once. This sequence joins TRBV7-2 and TRBJ1-2; 8 bases are shared with TRBD1. After removal of 5 bases from V and 4 bases from J, the junction contained 3 bases not matched to a gene. Per germline, CDR1 SGHTA and CDR2 FQGNSA. There are 13 residues in the CDR3. CDR3 nucleotides: TGTGCCAGCAGCCAAGACAGGGGCTATGGCTACACCTTC. It encodes CASSQDRGYGYTF.

The rearrangement links TRBV3-1 (or the pseudogene TRBV3-2) to TRBJ2-3, with 11 bases that match TRBD2. V lost 0 bases to trimming and J lost 5 bases; unmatched junction nucleotides: 7. This CDR3 is 17 amino acids long. Germline loops: CDR1 LGHDT, CDR2 YNNKEL (reference sequence). CDR3 residues: CASSQEGIAGGQDTQYF. The CDR3 DNA follows: TGTGCCAGCAGCCAAGAGGGGATAGCGGGGGGGCAAGATACGCAGTATTTT.

V is TRBV11-2 and J is TRBJ1-2; 7 nucleotides match TRBD1. Per germline, CDR1 SGHAT and CDR2 FQNNGV. The CDR3 spans 18 residues. Trimming at V came to 2 bases and at J to 3 bases, leaving 15 bases not matched to a gene. The CDR3 reads CASSLSIGGRGAYYGYTF. The CDR3 nucleotides are TGTGCCAGCAGCTTATCCATCGGAGGCAGGGGGGCTTACTATGGCTACACCTTC.